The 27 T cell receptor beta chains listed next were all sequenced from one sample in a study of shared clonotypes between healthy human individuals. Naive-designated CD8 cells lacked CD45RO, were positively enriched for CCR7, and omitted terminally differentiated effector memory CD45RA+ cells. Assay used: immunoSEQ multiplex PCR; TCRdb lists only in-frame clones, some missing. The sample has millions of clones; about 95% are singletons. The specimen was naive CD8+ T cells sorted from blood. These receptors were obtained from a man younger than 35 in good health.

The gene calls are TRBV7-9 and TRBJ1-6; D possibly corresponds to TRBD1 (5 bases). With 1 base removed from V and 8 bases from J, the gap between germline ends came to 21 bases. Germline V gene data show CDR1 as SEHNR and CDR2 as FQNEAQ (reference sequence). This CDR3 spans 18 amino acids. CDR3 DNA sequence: TGTGCCAGCAGCTTAGTTGGGGTTCAAGGGACCGAATATTCACCCCTCCACTTT. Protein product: CASSLVGVQGTEYSPLHF.

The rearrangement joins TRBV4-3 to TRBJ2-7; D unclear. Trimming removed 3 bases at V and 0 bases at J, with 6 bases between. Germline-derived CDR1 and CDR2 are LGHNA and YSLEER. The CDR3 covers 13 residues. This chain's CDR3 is CASSQADSYEQYF. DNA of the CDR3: TGCGCCAGCAGCCAGGCGGACTCCTACGAGCAGTACTTC.

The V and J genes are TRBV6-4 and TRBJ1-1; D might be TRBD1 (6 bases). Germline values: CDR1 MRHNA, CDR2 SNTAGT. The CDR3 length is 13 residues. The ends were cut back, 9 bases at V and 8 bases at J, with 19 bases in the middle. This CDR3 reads CARPFPGQLEAFF. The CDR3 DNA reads TGTGCCAGACCCTTCCCCGGACAGTTAGAAGCTTTCTTT.

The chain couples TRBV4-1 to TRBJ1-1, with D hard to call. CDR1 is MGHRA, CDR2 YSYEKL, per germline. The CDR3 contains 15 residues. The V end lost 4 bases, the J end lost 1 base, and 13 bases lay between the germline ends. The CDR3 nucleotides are TGCGCCAGCAGCCCCCAGGAGGGCTCGAACACTGAAGCTTTCTTT. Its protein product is CASSPQEGSNTEAFF.

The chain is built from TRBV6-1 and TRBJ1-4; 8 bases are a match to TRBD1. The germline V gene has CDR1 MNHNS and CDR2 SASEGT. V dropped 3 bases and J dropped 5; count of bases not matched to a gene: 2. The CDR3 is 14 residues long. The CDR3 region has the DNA TGTGCCAGCAGTGACACAGGGGGGAATGAAAAACTGTTTTTT. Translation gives CASSDTGGNEKLFF.

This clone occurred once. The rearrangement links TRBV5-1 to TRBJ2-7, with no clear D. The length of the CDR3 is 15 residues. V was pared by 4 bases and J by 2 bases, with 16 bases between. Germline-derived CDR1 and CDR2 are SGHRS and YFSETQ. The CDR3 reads CASSPEVPFPYEQYF. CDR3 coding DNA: TGCGCCAGCAGCCCTGAGGTGCCGTTTCCCTACGAGCAGTACTTC.

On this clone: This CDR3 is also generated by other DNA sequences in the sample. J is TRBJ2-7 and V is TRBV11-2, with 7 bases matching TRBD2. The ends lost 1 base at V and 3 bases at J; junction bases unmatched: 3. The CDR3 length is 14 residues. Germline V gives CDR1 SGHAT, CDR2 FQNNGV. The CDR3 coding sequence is TGTGCCAGCAGCTTAGGGGGGGAGGGCTACGAGCAGTACTTC. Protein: CASSLGGEGYEQYF.

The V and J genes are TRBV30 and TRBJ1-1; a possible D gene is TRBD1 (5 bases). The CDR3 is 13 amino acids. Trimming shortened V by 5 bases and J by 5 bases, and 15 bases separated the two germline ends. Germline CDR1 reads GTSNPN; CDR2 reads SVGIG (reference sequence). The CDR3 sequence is CAWGPGGGTEAFF. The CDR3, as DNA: TGTGCCTGGGGACCGGGGGGAGGAACTGAAGCTTTCTTT.

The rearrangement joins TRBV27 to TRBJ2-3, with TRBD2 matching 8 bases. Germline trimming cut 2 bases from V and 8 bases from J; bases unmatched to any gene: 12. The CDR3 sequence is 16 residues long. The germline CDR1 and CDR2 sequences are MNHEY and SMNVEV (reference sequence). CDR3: CASSLDGRAEIGTQYF. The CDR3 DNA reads TGTGCCAGCAGTTTAGACGGGAGGGCCGAAATCGGTACGCAGTATTTT.

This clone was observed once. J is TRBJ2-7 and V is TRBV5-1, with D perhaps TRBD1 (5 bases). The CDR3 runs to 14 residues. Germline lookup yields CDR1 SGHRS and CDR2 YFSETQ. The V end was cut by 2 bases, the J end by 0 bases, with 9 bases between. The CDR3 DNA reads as TGCGCCAGCAGCTTTCTAGGGGACTCCTACGAGCAGTACTTC. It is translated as CASSFLGDSYEQYF.

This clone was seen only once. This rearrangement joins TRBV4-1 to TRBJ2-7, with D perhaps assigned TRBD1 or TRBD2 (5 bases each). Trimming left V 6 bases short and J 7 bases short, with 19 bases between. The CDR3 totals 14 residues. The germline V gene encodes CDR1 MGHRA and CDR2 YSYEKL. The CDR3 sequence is CASSQTPRGPEQYF. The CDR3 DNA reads TGCGCCAGCAGTCAAACACCCCGGGGCCCGGAGCAGTACTTC.

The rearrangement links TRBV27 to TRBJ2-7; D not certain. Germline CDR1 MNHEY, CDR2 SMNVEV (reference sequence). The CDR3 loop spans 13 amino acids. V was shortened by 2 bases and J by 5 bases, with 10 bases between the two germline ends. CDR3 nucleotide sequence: TGTGCCAGCAGTTTAGTAGTGGCGGACGAGCAGTACTTC. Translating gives CASSLVVADEQYF.

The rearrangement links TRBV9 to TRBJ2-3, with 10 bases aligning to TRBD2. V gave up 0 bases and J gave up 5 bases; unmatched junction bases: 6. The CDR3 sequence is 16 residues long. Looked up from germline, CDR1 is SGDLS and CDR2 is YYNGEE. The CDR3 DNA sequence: TGTGCCAGCAGCGTAGTGAGCGGGAGGGCCAAAGATACGCAGTATTTT. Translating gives CASSVVSGRAKDTQYF.

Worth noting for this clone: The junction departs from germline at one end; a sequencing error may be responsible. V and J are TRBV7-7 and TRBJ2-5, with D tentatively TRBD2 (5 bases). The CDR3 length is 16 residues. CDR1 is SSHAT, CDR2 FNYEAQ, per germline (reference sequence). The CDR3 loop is CASSAEFLAAPETQYF. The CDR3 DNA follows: TGTGCTAGCAGCGCCGAGTTCCTAGCCGCCCCCGAGACCCAGTACTTC.

The CDR3 reads CASSSLYMGNTGELFF. The CDR3 DNA sequence: TGTGCCAGCAGCTCCCTTTACATGGGAAACACCGGGGAGCTGTTTTTT. V is TRBV7-2 and J is TRBJ2-2, with D unclear. There are 16 residues in the CDR3. Looked up from germline, CDR1 is SGHTA and CDR2 is FQGNSA. V was pared by 4 bases and J by 2 bases, with 14 bases between.

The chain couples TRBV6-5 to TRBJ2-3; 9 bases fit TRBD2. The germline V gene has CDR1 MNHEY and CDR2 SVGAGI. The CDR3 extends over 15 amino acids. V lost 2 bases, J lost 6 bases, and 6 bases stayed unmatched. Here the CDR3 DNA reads TGTGCCAGCAGTTACGGGACTAGCTGGGGTGATACGCAGTATTTT. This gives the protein CASSYGTSWGDTQYF.

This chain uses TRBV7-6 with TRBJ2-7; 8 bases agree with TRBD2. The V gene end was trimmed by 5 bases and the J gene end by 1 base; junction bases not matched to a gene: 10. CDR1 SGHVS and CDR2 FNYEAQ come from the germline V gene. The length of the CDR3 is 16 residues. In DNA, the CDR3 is TGTGCCAGCAGCCCCCCACTAGGACTAGCTTCCTACGAGCAGTACTTC. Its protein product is CASSPPLGLASYEQYF.

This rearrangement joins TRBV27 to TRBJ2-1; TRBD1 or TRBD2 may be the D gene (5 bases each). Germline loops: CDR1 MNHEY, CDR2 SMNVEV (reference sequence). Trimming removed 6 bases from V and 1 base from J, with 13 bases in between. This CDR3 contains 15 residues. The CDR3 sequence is CASSLRDPSYNEQFF. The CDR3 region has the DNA TGTGCCAGCAGCCTCAGGGACCCTTCCTACAATGAGCAGTTCTTC.

In DNA form, the CDR3 reads TGCGCCAGCAGTCTGGAGACCGGGACTCGCTTTAGTGGTGAGCAGTTCTTC. This gives the protein CASSLETGTRFSGEQFF. The chain employs TRBV10-1 and TRBJ2-1; maybe TRBD2 (6 bases). V was trimmed by 5 bases and J by 9 bases, leaving 26 bases between them. Per the germline V gene, CDR1 is WNHNN and CDR2 is SYGVQD (reference sequence). This CDR3 is built from 17 residues.

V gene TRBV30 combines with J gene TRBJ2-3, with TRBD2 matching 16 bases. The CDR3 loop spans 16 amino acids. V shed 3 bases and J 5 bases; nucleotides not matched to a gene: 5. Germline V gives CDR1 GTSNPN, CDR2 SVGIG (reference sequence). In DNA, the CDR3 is TGTGCCTGGAGCGGGGGACTAGCGGGAGGGGGAGATACGCAGTATTTT. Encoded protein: CAWSGGLAGGGDTQYF.

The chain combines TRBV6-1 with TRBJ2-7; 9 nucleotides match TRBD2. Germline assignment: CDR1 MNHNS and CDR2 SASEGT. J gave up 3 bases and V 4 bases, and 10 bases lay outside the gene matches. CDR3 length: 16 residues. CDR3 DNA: TGTGCCAGCAGTGCGCTTCGCGGGGGGGGCATCTACGAGCAGTACTTC. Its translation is CASSALRGGGIYEQYF.

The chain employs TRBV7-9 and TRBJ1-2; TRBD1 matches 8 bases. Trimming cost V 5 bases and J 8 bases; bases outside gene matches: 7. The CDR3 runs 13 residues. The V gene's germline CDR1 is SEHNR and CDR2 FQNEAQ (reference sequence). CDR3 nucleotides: TGTGCCAGCAGCGACCGGGACAGGTCCGGCTACACCTTC. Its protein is CASSDRDRSGYTF.

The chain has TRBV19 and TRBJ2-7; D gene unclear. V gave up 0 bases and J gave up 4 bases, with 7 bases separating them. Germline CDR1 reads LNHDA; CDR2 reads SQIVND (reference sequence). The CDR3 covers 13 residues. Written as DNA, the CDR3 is TGTGCCAGTAGTATAGATTCCAGATACGAGCAGTACTTC. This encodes CASSIDSRYEQYF.

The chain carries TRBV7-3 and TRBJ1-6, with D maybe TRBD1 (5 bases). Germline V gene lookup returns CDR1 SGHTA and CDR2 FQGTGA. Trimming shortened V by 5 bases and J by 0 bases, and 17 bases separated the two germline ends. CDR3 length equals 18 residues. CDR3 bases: TGTGCCAGCAGCCTATACGGGCAGGGCAGCTCCTATAATTCACCCCTCCACTTT. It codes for CASSLYGQGSSYNSPLHF.

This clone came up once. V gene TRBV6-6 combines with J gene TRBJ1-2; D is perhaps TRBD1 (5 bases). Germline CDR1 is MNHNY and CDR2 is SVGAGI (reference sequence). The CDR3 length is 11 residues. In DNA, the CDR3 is TGTTCATGGGGGGTTTTCTATGGCTACACCTTC. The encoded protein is CSWGVFYGYTF.

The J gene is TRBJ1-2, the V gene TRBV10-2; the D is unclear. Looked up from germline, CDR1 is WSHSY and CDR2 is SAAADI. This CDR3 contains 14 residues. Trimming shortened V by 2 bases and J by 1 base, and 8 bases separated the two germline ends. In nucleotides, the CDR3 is TGCGCCAGCAGTGAGCCGCCAGATAACTATGGCTACACCTTC. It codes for CASSEPPDNYGYTF.

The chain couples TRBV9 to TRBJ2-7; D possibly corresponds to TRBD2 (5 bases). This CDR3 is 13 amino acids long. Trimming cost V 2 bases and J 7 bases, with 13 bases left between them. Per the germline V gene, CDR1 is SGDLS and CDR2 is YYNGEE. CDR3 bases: TGTGCCAGCAGCGTGGACGGACCGGGAGAGCAGTACTTC. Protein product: CASSVDGPGEQYF. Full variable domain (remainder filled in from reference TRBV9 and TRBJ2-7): DSGVTQTPKHLITATGQRVTLRCSPRSGDLSVYWYQQSLDQGLQFLIQYYNGEERAKGNILERFSAQQFPDLHSELNLSSLELGDSALYFCASSVDGPGEQYFGPGTRLTVT.